This TCR beta chain was identified in a study of blood T cell repertoires in COVID-19. The wider study: The study drew acute and convalescent COVID-19 samples from the United States, Italy and Spain.

Generated by immunoSEQ multiplex PCR, the TCRdb table keeps only in-frame clones and is missing some. The sample yields about 240,000 clones, about 83% seen once. Germline trimming cut 6 bases from V and 15 bases from J; bases unmatched to any gene: 7. Germline V gene lookup returns CDR1 SGHAT and CDR2 FQNNGV. The CDR3 runs to 12 residues. J is TRBJ2-1 and V is TRBV11-2, with TRBD2 matching over 11 bases. This clonotype originated in a man aged 50 to 60 with acute or convalescent COVID-19. Sequenced input: peripheral blood. The CDR3 reads CASRISGGARFF. As DNA, the CDR3 is TGTGCCAGCAGGATTAGCGGGGGGGCGAGGTTCTTC.